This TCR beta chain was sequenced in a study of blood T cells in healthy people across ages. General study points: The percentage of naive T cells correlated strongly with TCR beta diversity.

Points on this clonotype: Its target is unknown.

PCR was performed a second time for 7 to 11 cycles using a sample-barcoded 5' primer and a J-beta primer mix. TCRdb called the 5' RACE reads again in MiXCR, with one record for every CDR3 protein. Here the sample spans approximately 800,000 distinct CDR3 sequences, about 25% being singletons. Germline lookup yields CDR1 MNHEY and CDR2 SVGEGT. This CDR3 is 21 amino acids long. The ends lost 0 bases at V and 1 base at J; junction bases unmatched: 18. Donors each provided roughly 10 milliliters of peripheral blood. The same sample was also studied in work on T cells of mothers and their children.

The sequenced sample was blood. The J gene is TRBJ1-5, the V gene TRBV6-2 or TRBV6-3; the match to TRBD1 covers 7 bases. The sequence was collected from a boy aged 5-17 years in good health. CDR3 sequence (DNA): TGTGCCAGCAGTTACTCGTCGCGCTTGGACAGGCCATCTAAGAGCAATCAGCCCCAGCATTTT. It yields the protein CASSYSSRLDRPSKSNQPQHF.